This T cell receptor beta chain derives from a study of blood T cell repertoires in COVID-19 (dated by TCRdb to about 2020). Study-level background: Collaborator samples came from the United States, Italy and Spain and covered acute and convalescent phases of COVID-19. The dataset comprised deeply sampled blood TCRbeta repertoires from subjects exposed to, actively infected with, or recovered from COVID-19. A freely available public database, intended as a resource for researchers studying the immune response to SARS-CoV-2, is where the repertoires were released. Samples were obtained from the ongoing ImmuneRACE study (first 160 participants) and from about 1,300 subjects provided by 6 global collaborators. Sample metadata almost always included a de-identified subject ID, COVID-19 status, age in years and sex. The prospective study material was composed of cDNA or gDNA derived from T cells, B-cell-depleted T cells, or PBMCs. Where available, HLA class I and class II types were taken from metadata supplied by the sample provider and were not determined by assay-based typing. General findings and caveats noted by the study authors: The quantity of clinical and demographic metadata differed by source and by participant and was supplied without curation.

V is pared back by 5 bases and J by 5 bases, with 18 bases lying between the germline termini. Including the terminal cysteine and phenylalanine, the CDR3 comprises 15 residues. Only CDR3 DNA is held: 45 bases, read in frame from base 1. In the germline V gene (reference sequence), CDR1 corresponds to SEHNR and CDR2 to FQNEAQ. The immunoSEQ Assay, a bias-controlled multiplex PCR, was used to amplify TCRbeta CDR3 regions from genomic DNA. The source study handled its data this way. Within the assay, amplification of reference gene primers was used to estimate how many nucleated cells each sample contained. To quantify the absolute abundance of each unique TCRbeta CDR3 rearrangement, sequence reads were collapsed and filtered. For each sample, productive Simpson clonality was calculated as the square root of Simpson's diversity index over productive rearrangements. TCRdb holds this immuneACCESS table with in-frame rearrangements only. Some clones are missing; in checked studies, unresolved V genes explain under half, and the rest has no known cause. Clone size and the V and J calls come from that table; the DNA yielded D and trimming. In this sample the table shows approximately 400,000 clones, roughly four fifths of which occur a single time. Approximately 4.7% of the sample is held by the ten biggest clonotypes.

This clone was counted between two and nine times. Its binding antigen is unknown. The input lacks base qualities; no much larger clone sits a single base away. Participants in the prospective study were enrolled through a virtual design, were aged about 18 to 90 years, and lived in approximately 25 United States geographic areas. In the prospective study, participants were assigned to cohorts based on the clinical history participants reported in a screening survey and a study questionnaire. Recovered participants in ImmuneRACE Cohort 3 were defined by two consecutive negative NP/OP PCR tests, clearance by a healthcare professional, or resolution of symptoms. In the prospective study, mobile phlebotomists collected whole blood, serum and a nasopharyngeal or oropharyngeal swab from each participant. Over a roughly 2-month period, participants in the prospective study had the option of providing additional blood draws and questionnaires. Prospective study blood samples were shipped either frozen or at room temperature before DNA extraction.

This receptor was obtained from a woman in her forties or fifties who had recovered from COVID-19. The sequence is built from TRBV7-9 and TRBJ1-2; TRBD1 might be the D gene, on 6 matching bases. The sequenced sample consisted of PBMCs or T cells enriched from blood (not recorded which). The CDR3 here reads CASSPVDSLIYGYTF. DNA sequence: TGTGCCAGCAGCCCAGTGGACAGCCTCATTTATGGCTACACCTTC.